These 13 T cell receptor beta chains were all obtained from the same sample, sequenced in a study of human T cells and chemical hapten exposure (dated by TCRdb to the early 2020s). Library generation was performed with RACE. TCRdb records NextSeq 500 as the sequencer. The public reads were reanalyzed by TCRdb: fastp trimming at Q25, MiXCR alignment, in-frame beta chains only. When rows share a CDR3 protein, they turn into one entry using the most common DNA and genes. Recorded for this sample are more than 60,000 distinct CDR3 sequences; over 8.5% of them occurred a single time. The ten top clones hold more than 1.5% of the sample. Interpreted using the paper, the time point label stands for: healthy volunteer bleed at 6 weeks. Total RNA was extracted from unfractionated whole blood collected in Tempus Blood RNA tubes. Sequenced sample: whole blood. These receptors were taken from a male donor in good health. Some clones in this sample may be carry-over from other donors' samples.

This clonotype was observed a few times. V and J are TRBV4-1 and TRBJ2-7; D perhaps matches TRBD2 (5 bases). The V gene lost 2 bases and the J gene lost 3 bases, with 26 bases spanning the gap. This CDR3 spans 19 amino acids. Per the germline V gene, CDR1 is MGHRA and CDR2 is YSYEKL. CDR3 bases: TGCGCCAGCAGCCAAAGTGGTAGGGAGTTGACCGCTAGACACTACGAGCAGTACTTC. It translates to CASSQSGRELTARHYEQYF.

This clonotype was found a few times. V and J are TRBV12-3 or TRBV12-4 and TRBJ1-1; D ambiguous. The CDR3 totals 14 residues. V was pared by 3 bases and J by 1 base, with 9 bases between. The CDR3 reads CASSLGHSNTEAFF. CDR3 coding DNA: TGTGCCAGCAGTTTGGGCCACTCGAACACTGAAGCTTTCTTT.

This clonotype was observed a handful of times. Compared with germline, one end of the junction differs, possibly owing to a read error. V gene TRBV6-6 combines with J gene TRBJ1-1; weak D call: TRBD1 (5 bases). From germline, CDR1 is MNHNY and CDR2 SVGAGI (reference sequence). The CDR3 has 13 residues. CDR3 sequence reads: CASTYPIGGEAFF. The CDR3 DNA follows: TGTGCCAGCACTTACCCCATTGGGGGTGAAGCTTTCTTT.

This clonotype was picked up many times. The rearrangement links TRBV29-1 to TRBJ2-5; no firm D call. This CDR3 has 13 residues. Looked up from germline, CDR1 is SQVTM and CDR2 is ANQGSEA. V lost 2 bases, J lost 2 bases, and 9 bases lay in between. This CDR3 is CSVEPRQQETQYF. The CDR3 region has the DNA TGCAGCGTTGAACCCCGCCAGCAAGAGACCCAGTACTTC.

This clonotype appeared a few times. The V call is TRBV18, the J call TRBJ2-3; weak D call: TRBD1 (5 bases). Germline CDR1 reads KGHSH; CDR2 reads LQKENI. Trimming cost V 3 bases and J 2 bases, with 12 bases left between them. The CDR3 is 15 residues long. DNA for the CDR3: TGTGCCAGCTCACCCCCTGGCAGGGCCACAGATACGCAGTATTTT. Translated, it gives CASSPPGRATDTQYF.

The CDR3 loop is CASSLPGATGYNSPLHF. DNA for the CDR3: TGTGCCAGTAGCCTCCCCGGAGCCACGGGTTATAATTCACCCCTCCACTTT. The chain joins TRBV19 to TRBJ1-6; D is unclear. V was clipped by 6 bases and J by 4 bases, with 19 bases between them. The germline V gene has CDR1 LNHDA and CDR2 SQIVND (reference sequence). The CDR3 has 17 residues.

This chain links TRBV6-1 with TRBJ2-7, with unresolved D. Germline loops: CDR1 MNHNS, CDR2 SASEGT. The CDR3 runs 16 residues. V lost 0 bases and J lost 1, with 13 bases in between. The CDR3 sequence: CASSEAVSAGSYEQYF. The CDR3 nucleotides read TGTGCCAGCAGTGAAGCCGTGAGTGCTGGTTCCTACGAGCAGTACTTC.

The chain recombines TRBV12-3 or TRBV12-4 with TRBJ1-5; D gene uncertain. The V end lost 3 bases, the J end lost 7 bases, and 7 bases lay between the germline ends. The CDR3 has 12 residues. The CDR3 loop reads CASSFKHQPQHF. CDR3 coding DNA: TGTGCCAGCAGTTTCAAACACCAGCCCCAGCATTTT.

The chain couples TRBV4-3 to TRBJ1-2; possible D gene TRBD1, 6 bases. The CDR3 runs to 13 residues. The V gene's germline CDR1 is LGHNA and CDR2 YSLEER. V lost 5 bases and J 4 bases, leaving 11 bases between the germline ends. The CDR3: CASSGQGIYGYTF. CDR3 DNA: TGCGCCAGCAGCGGGCAGGGGATCTATGGCTACACCTTC.

This chain joins TRBV27 and TRBJ1-2, with TRBD1 matching over 8 bases. V gave up 4 bases and J gave up 1 base; unmatched junction bases: 8. This CDR3 is built from 16 residues. Germline CDR1 reads MNHEY; CDR2 reads SMNVEV (reference sequence). The CDR3 region has the DNA TGTGCCAGCAGTTCACGGACAGGGCCCAATAACTATGGCTACACCTTC. Its protein product is CASSSRTGPNNYGYTF.

The gene calls are TRBV12-5 and TRBJ2-7, with TRBD1 identical over 7 bases. Germline loops: CDR1 LGHNT, CDR2 FRNRAP. CDR3 length: 14 residues. J gave up 1 base and V 6 bases, and 6 bases lay outside the gene matches. Written as DNA, the CDR3 is TGTGCTAGTGGCCCGGGACAGTCTTCCTACGAGCAGTACTTC. It is translated as CASGPGQSSYEQYF.

The V and J genes are TRBV5-1 and TRBJ1-5; 7 positions match TRBD1. After removal of 4 bases from V and 7 bases from J, the junction contained 8 bases not matched to a gene. The germline V gene has CDR1 SGHRS and CDR2 YFSETQ. The length of the CDR3 is 14 residues. CDR3 residues: CASSTGDSYQPQHF. CDR3 coding DNA: TGCGCCAGCAGCACTGGGGACAGCTACCAGCCCCAGCATTTT. Using reference TRBV5-1 and TRBJ1-5 for the parts outside the CDR3, the full variable domain is KAGVTQTPRYLIKTRGQQVTLSCSPISGHRSVSWYQQTPGQGLQFLFEYFSETQRNKGNFPGRFSGRQFSNSRSEMNVSTLELGDSALYLCASSTGDSYQPQHFGDGTRLSIL.

The genes are TRBV6-5 and TRBJ1-1; D may be TRBD1 (5 bases). Trimming stripped 2 bases from V and 1 base from J, with 8 bases between. The CDR3 has 14 residues. Germline assignment: CDR1 MNHEY and CDR2 SVGAGI. The CDR3 sequence is CASSYGGQNTEAFF. For the CDR3, the DNA is TGTGCCAGCAGTTACGGCGGACAGAACACTGAAGCTTTCTTT.